Below, one T cell receptor beta chain is given with its context. The library labeled individual cDNA molecules by adding unique molecular identifiers to them. TCRdb used MiXCR to reprocess the RACE reads, holding one entry per CDR3 protein. The sample holds just over 95,000 distinct CDR3 sequences, 25% to 30% seen once. The CDR3 has 15 residues. V lost 4 bases and J 6 bases, leaving 17 bases between the germline ends. Described time point: patch test 3, about 24 weeks after DPC sensitization. The treatment is: therapeutic diphenylcyclopropenone sensitization with weekly scalp DPC. The sample is drawn from a study of human T cells and chemical hapten exposure.

Sequences were derived from whole blood, sampled in connection with sensitization to the hapten diphenylcyclopropenone (DPC). This sequence joins TRBV12-3 or TRBV12-4 and TRBJ2-3; D is ambiguous. The receptor was isolated from a man aged 40-55 years with alopecia areata. Some clones in this sample may be carry-over from other donors' samples. In DNA, the CDR3 is TGTGCCAGCAGTTCCCTTACCGGTTCAAGGGATACGCAGTATTTT. Translated: CASSSLTGSRDTQYF.